The present T cell receptor (beta chain) was sequenced within a study of cytomegalovirus exposure and HLA in healthy donors. For the study at large: Across some 400 genotyped donors, 81% landed in the Caucasian-associated ancestry cluster. Overall study findings and caveats: A previous analysis found most TCR beta V segments productive roughly 87% or roughly 30% of the time. Association of a missense DCLRE1C variant with TCR beta V- and J-gene trimming was reported in a later analysis.

This clone was counted once. No antigen is known for it. The CDR3 covers 13 residues. V was trimmed by 3 bases and J by 5 bases, leaving 11 bases between them. Germline CDR1 reads SGDLS; CDR2 reads YYNGEE. Primers for the PCR totalled 60 Vbeta and 13 Jbeta. Assay: immunoSEQ multiplex PCR; the TCRdb copy retains only in-frame clones and omits some. Here the sample spans about 150,000 clones, around 66% being singletons. This sequence joins TRBV9 and TRBJ1-1; D perhaps matches TRBD1 (6 bases). The source material was PBMCs. The TCR originated in a woman in her twenties or thirties in good health and CMV-seropositive. Written as DNA, the CDR3 is TGTGCCAGCAGCGAGGGGGTCGATACTGAAGCTTTCTTT. The encoded protein is CASSEGVDTEAFF.